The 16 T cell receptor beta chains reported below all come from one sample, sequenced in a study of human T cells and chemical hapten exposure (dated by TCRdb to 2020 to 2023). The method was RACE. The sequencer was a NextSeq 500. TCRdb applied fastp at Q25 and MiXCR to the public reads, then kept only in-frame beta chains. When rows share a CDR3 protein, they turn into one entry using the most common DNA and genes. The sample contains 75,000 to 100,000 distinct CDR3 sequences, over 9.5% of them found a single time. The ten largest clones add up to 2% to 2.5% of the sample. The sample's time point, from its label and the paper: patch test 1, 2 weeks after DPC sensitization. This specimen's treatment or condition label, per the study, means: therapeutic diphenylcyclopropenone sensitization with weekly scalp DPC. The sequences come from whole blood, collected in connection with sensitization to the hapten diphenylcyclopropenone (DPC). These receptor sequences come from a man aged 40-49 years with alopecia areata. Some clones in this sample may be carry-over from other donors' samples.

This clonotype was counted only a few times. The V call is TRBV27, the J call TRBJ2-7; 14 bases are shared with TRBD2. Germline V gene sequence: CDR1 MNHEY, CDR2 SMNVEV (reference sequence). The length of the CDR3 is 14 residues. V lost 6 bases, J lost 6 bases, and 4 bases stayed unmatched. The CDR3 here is CASRLGLAGAEQYV. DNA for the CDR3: TGTGCCAGCAGGCTGGGACTAGCGGGAGCCGAGCAGTACGTC.

The CDR3 region is CASSPRTGGSGELFF. The DNA for the CDR3 is TGTGCCAGCAGTCCTAGGACAGGGGGTAGCGGGGAGCTGTTTTTT. The chain links TRBV12-3 or TRBV12-4 to TRBJ2-2; TRBD1 aligns across 10 bases. V lost 5 bases, J lost 7 bases, and 7 bases stayed unmatched. The CDR3 consists of 15 residues.

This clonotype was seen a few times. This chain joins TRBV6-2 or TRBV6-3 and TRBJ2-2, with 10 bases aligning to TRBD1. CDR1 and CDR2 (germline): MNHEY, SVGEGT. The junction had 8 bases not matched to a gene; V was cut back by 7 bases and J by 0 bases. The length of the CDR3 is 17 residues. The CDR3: CASNLAGTGANTGELFF. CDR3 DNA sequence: TGTGCCAGCAACCTAGCCGGGACAGGGGCGAACACCGGGGAGCTGTTTTTT.

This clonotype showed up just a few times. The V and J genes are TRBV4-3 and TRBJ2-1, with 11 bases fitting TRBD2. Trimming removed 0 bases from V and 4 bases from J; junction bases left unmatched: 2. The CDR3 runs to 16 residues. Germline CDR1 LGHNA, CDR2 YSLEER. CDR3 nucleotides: TGCGCCAGCAGCCAAGATAGCGGGAGGGCTTACAATGAGCAGTTCTTC. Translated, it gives CASSQDSGRAYNEQFF.

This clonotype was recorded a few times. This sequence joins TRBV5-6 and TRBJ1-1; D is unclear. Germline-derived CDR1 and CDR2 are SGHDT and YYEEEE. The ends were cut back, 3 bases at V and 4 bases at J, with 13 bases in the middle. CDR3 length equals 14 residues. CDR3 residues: CASSWPDGTTEAFF. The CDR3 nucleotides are TGTGCCAGCAGCTGGCCGGACGGAACCACTGAAGCTTTCTTT.

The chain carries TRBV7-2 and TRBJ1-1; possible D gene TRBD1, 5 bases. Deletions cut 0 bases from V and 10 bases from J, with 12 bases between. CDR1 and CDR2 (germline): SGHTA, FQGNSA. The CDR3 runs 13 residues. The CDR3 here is CASSLAGGAGAFF. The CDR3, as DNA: TGTGCCAGCAGCTTAGCTGGTGGGGCTGGAGCTTTCTTT.

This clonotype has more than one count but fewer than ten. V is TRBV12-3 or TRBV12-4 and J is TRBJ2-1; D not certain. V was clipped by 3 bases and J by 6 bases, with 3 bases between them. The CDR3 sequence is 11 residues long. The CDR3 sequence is CASSFVNEQFF. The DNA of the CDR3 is TGTGCCAGCAGTTTTGTCAATGAGCAGTTCTTC.

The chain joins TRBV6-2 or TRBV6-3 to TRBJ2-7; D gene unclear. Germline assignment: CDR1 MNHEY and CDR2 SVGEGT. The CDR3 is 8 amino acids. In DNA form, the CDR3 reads TGTGCCTTCGTCGGGTCCATCGTC. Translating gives CAFVGSIV.

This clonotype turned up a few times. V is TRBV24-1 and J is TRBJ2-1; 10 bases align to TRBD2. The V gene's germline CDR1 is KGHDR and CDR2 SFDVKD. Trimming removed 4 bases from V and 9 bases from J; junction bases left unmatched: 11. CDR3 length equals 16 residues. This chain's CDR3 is CATSEAGTSDRGEQFF. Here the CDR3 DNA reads TGTGCCACCAGTGAAGCCGGGACTAGCGACCGGGGTGAGCAGTTCTTC.

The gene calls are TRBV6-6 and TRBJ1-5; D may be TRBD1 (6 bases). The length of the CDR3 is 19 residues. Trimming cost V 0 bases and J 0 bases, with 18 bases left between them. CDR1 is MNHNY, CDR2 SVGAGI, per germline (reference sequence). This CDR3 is CASSYSGGPSSSSNQPQHF. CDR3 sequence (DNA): TGTGCCAGCAGTTACTCCGGGGGGCCCTCTTCCTCTAGCAATCAGCCCCAGCATTTT.

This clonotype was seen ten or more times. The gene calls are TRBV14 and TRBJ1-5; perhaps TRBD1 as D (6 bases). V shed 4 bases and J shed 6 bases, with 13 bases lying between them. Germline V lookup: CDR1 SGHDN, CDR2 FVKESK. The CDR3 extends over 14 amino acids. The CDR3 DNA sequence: TGTGCCAGCAGCCCACAGGGATTGGGTCAGCCCCAGCATTTT. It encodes CASSPQGLGQPQHF.

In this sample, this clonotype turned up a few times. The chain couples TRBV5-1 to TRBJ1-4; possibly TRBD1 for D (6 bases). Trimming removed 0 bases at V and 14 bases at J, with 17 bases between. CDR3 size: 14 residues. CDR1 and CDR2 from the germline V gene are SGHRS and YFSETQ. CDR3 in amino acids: CASSLVDSARQLFF. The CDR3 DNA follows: TGCGCCAGCAGCTTGGTGGACAGCGCCCGGCAGCTGTTTTTT.

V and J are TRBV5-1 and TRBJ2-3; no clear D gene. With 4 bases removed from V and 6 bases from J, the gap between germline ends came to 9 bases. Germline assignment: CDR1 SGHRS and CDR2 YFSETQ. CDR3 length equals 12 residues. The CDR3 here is CASSTMFDTQYF. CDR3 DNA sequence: TGCGCCAGCAGCACCATGTTCGATACGCAGTATTTT.

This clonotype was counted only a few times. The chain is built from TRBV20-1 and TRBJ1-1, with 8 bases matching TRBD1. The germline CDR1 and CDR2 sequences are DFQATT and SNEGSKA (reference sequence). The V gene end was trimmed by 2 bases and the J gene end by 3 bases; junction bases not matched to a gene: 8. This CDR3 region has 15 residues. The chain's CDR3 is CSARQGANLDTEAFF. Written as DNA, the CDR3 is TGCAGTGCTAGACAGGGGGCAAATTTGGACACTGAAGCTTTCTTT.

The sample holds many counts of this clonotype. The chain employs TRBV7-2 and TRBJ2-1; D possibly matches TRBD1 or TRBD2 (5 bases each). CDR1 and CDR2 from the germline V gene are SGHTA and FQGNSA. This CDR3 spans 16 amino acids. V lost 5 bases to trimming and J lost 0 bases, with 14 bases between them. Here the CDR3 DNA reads TGTGCCAGCAGCCAGTGGGGGTCCAGCTCCTACAATGAGCAGTTCTTC. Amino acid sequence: CASSQWGSSSYNEQFF.

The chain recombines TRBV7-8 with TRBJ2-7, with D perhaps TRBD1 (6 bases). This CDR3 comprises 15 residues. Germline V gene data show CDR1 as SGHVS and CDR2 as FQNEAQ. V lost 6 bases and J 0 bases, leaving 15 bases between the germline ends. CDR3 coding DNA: TGTGCCAGCAGTTCTGACCCAGGGGACTCCTACGAGCAGTACTTC. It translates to CASSSDPGDSYEQYF.